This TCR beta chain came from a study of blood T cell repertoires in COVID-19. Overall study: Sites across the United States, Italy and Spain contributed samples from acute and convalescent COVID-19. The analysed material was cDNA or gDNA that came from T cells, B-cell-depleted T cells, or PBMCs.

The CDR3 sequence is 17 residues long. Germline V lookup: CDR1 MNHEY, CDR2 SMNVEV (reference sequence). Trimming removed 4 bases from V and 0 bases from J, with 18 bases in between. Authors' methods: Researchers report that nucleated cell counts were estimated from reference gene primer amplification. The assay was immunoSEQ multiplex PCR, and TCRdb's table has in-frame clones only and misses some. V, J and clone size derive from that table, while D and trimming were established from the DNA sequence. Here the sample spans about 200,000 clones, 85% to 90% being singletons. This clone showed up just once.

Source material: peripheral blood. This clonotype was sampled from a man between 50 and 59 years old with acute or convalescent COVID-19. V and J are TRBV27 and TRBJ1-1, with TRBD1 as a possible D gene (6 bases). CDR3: CASSSPGGGGMNTEAFF. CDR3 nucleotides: TGTGCCAGCAGTTCCCCGGGCGGGGGCGGGATGAACACTGAAGCTTTCTTT.